Presented here are 18 T cell receptor beta chains from one specimen sequenced in a study of T cell responses to AZD1222 COVID-19 vaccine. Method: immunoSEQ multiplex PCR; TCRdb's copy keeps in-frame clones and lacks some. The sample carries 150,000 to 200,000 clones, 92% recorded once. The material sequenced was peripheral blood, taken 28 days after the second AZD1222 dose. The receptors here all came from an adult who received the AZD1222 COVID-19 vaccine.

The chain links TRBV10-2 to TRBJ2-3, with no clear D. Trimming stripped 6 bases from V and 2 bases from J, with 3 bases between. This CDR3 has 11 residues. Germline V gene lookup returns CDR1 WSHSY and CDR2 SAAADI. CDR3: CASRITDTQYF. CDR3 nucleotides: TGCGCCAGCAGGATCACAGATACGCAGTATTTT.

This chain connects TRBV19 to TRBJ1-2; 10 bases match TRBD1. The CDR3 totals 14 residues. In germline, CDR1 is LNHDA, CDR2 SQIVND (reference sequence). V shed 3 bases and J 2 bases; nucleotides not matched to a gene: 0. CDR3 sequence (DNA): TGTGCCAGTAGTATGGACAGGGGGAACTATGGCTACACCTTC. Its translation: CASSMDRGNYGYTF.

The J gene is TRBJ2-7, the V gene TRBV19; TRBD1 or TRBD2 may be the D gene (5 bases each). This CDR3 spans 13 amino acids. The germline CDR1 and CDR2 sequences are LNHDA and SQIVND (reference sequence). V was pared by 0 bases and J by 5 bases, with 8 bases between. The CDR3 loop is CASSIERGNEQYF. CDR3 nucleotides: TGTGCCAGTAGTATAGAGAGGGGAAACGAGCAGTACTTC.

CDR3 sequence: CASSLAGDYGYTF. Written as DNA, the CDR3 is TGTGCCAGCAGCTTGGCAGGGGACTATGGCTACACCTTC. V usage is TRBV5-6 and J usage is TRBJ1-2, with TRBD1 as a possible D gene (6 bases). The CDR3 extends over 13 amino acids. Germline V gene lookup returns CDR1 SGHDT and CDR2 YYEEEE. Deletions cut 0 bases from V and 3 bases from J, with 6 bases between.

This chain uses TRBV12-3 or TRBV12-4 with TRBJ1-2; D is unresolved. V lost 7 bases to trimming and J lost 8 bases, with 14 bases between them. The CDR3 has 12 amino acids. Here the CDR3 reads CASTQRVGGYTF. In DNA, the CDR3 is TGTGCCAGCACCCAAAGGGTAGGAGGCTACACCTTC.

This clone is a singleton in its sample. J is TRBJ2-5 and V is TRBV6-1; TRBD1 matches at 7 bases. The CDR3 has 15 residues. The V gene's germline CDR1 is MNHNS and CDR2 SASEGT. Trimming removed 1 base from V and 2 bases from J; junction bases left unmatched: 4. CDR3 in DNA: TGTGCCAGCAGTGAAGAGACAGGGCGACAAGAGACCCAGTACTTC. The encoded protein is CASSEETGRQETQYF.

The chain combines TRBV28 with TRBJ1-5, with TRBD1 as a possible D gene (6 bases). There are 17 residues in the CDR3. V was clipped by 2 bases and J by 2 bases, with 16 bases between them. Germline CDR1 MDHEN, CDR2 SYDVKM. The CDR3 reads CASSLGRGVIGNQPQHF. Here the CDR3 DNA reads TGTGCCAGCAGTTTAGGCAGGGGTGTTATAGGCAATCAGCCCCAGCATTTT.

The rearrangement uses TRBV7-9 and TRBJ2-7; D gene uncertain. Germline V lookup: CDR1 SEHNR, CDR2 FQNEAQ (reference sequence). This CDR3 is 12 amino acids long. V lost 5 bases and J lost 2, with 7 bases in between. CDR3 DNA sequence: TGTGCCAGCAGCCAAGGACCCTACGAGCAGTACTTC. It is translated as CASSQGPYEQYF.

J is TRBJ1-1 and V is TRBV10-3; tentatively, D is TRBD1 (5 bases). Germline V gives CDR1 ENHRY, CDR2 SYGVKD. There are 13 residues in the CDR3. V was pared by 2 bases and J by 6 bases, with 10 bases between. The CDR3 DNA is TGTGCCATCAGTGAGGGGGTAGGGGCTGAAGCTTTCTTT. Its protein is CAISEGVGAEAFF.

The V and J genes are TRBV10-3 and TRBJ1-2; D perhaps matches TRBD1 (6 bases). The CDR3 runs 13 residues. Trimming removed 10 bases from V and 6 bases from J, with 18 bases in between. Germline lookup yields CDR1 ENHRY and CDR2 SYGVKD. This chain's CDR3 is CATTIIQGNGYTF. In DNA form, the CDR3 reads TGTGCCACCACGATAATACAGGGTAATGGCTACACCTTC.

The chain combines TRBV7-2 with TRBJ1-2; D ambiguous. V lost 4 bases and J 4 bases, leaving 13 bases between the germline ends. CDR1 and CDR2 from the germline V gene are SGHTA and FQGNSA. The CDR3 sequence is 14 residues long. Here the CDR3 reads CASSSDGSSYGYTF. CDR3 in DNA: TGTGCCAGCAGCTCGGACGGCTCTTCCTATGGCTACACCTTC. Full variable domain (rest looked up from reference TRBV7-2 and TRBJ1-2): GAGVSQSPSNKVTEKGKDVELRCDPISGHTALYWYRQSLGQGLEFLIYFQGNSAPDKSGLPSDRFSAERTGGSVSTLTIQRTQQEDSAVYLCASSSDGSSYGYTFGSGTRLTVV.

The V gene is TRBV28, the J gene TRBJ1-6; D gene uncertain. The germline V gene has CDR1 MDHEN and CDR2 SYDVKM. The CDR3 has 15 amino acids. V was pared by 7 bases and J by 4 bases, with 14 bases between. The CDR3 coding sequence is TGTGCCAGCAATGGACCCATTCTTTATAATTCACCCCTCCACTTT. Encoded protein: CASNGPILYNSPLHF.

J is TRBJ1-6 and V is TRBV12-3 or TRBV12-4, with unresolved D. With 3 bases removed from V and 13 bases from J, the gap between germline ends came to 4 bases. CDR3 length: 10 amino acids. The CDR3 reads CASSFGPLHF. As DNA, the CDR3 is TGTGCCAGCAGTTTTGGGCCCCTCCACTTT.

The genes are TRBV4-1 and TRBJ2-2; a weak D match, TRBD2 (5 bases). This CDR3 is 15 amino acids long. CDR1 and CDR2 from the germline V gene are MGHRA and YSYEKL. V was shortened by 3 bases and J by 0 bases, with 8 bases between the two germline ends. The DNA for the CDR3 is TGCGCCAGCAGCCATTCGGGAACGAACACCGGGGAGCTGTTTTTT. Protein product: CASSHSGTNTGELFF.

The rearrangement links TRBV5-1 to TRBJ1-1; 7 positions agree with TRBD1. The germline V gene has CDR1 SGHRS and CDR2 YFSETQ. The trim removed 4 bases at V and 1 base at J, leaving 4 bases unmatched. The CDR3 has 14 residues. The CDR3 loop reads CASSPPGGNTEAFF. The CDR3 DNA reads as TGCGCCAGCAGCCCCCCAGGGGGGAACACTGAAGCTTTCTTT.

This clone was picked up one time. The chain joins TRBV20-1 to TRBJ2-5; D is ambiguous. Trimming cost V 3 bases and J 4 bases, with 12 bases left between them. The CDR3 is made up of 13 amino acids. Germline V CDR1 and CDR2: DFQATT, SNEGSKA (reference sequence). CDR3: CSASSPSGETQYF. CDR3 coding DNA: TGCAGTGCTAGTAGCCCTAGTGGAGAGACCCAGTACTTC.

The J gene is TRBJ2-3, the V gene TRBV28; 8 positions agree with TRBD2. V shed 5 bases and J 4 bases; nucleotides not matched to a gene: 2. This CDR3 has 13 amino acids. Germline CDR1 is MDHEN and CDR2 is SYDVKM. The CDR3 coding sequence is TGTGCCAGCAGTAGCGGGAGTTCAGATACGCAGTATTTT. Protein sequence: CASSSGSSDTQYF. Using reference TRBV28 and TRBJ2-3 for the parts outside the CDR3, the full variable domain is DVKVTQSSRYLVKRTGEKVFLECVQDMDHENMFWYRQDPGLGLRLIYFSYDVKMKEKGDIPEGYSVSREKKERFSLILESASTNQTSMYLCASSSGSSDTQYFGPGTRLTVL.

This clone is a singleton in its sample. The CDR3 sequence: CASSHKSGVAKNIQYF. The CDR3, as DNA: TGCGCCAGCAGTCACAAATCAGGGGTAGCCAAAAACATTCAGTACTTC. This chain joins TRBV4-3 and TRBJ2-4; D might be TRBD1 (6 bases). Per germline, CDR1 LGHNA and CDR2 YSLEER. Trimming took off 6 bases at V and 0 bases at J, with 15 bases between the two ends. This CDR3 has 16 amino acids.